The source of this T cell receptor (beta chain) is a study of T cell changes during pregnancy in multiple sclerosis (dated by TCRdb to between 2018 and 2021). Looking at the study overall: The study examined how the T cell repertoire changed over the course of pregnancy in women with multiple sclerosis.

Germline trimming amounts to 2 bases on V and 0 bases on J, with 9 as the count of junction bases outside the gene matches. The germline V gene provides CDR1 SGHRS and CDR2 YFSETQ. Including cysteine and phenylalanine, the CDR3 has 17 amino acids. The entry retains the CDR3 DNA only, 51 bases that are in frame from base 1. Library creation used the immunoSEQ multiplex PCR assay. TCRdb carries this immuneACCESS record with in-frame sequences only. Its versions omit some clonotypes, under half of them owing to an unresolved V gene in the studies checked, with the rest unexplained. The sample includes around 55,000 clones, with approximately 90% observed a single time. 0.55% to 0.6% of the sample comes from the top ten. On this clone itself: This receptor's antigen is unknown. The record has no base qualities; no much larger clone is one base away.

This receptor was obtained from a female donor with multiple sclerosis, enrolled in a pregnancy study. The sequencing used CD4+ T cells from peripheral blood mononuclear cells, collected in the first trimester of pregnancy. The rearrangement combines TRBV5-1 with TRBJ2-7, and TRBD2 aligns with 9 junction nucleotides. The DNA reads as follows: TGCGCCAGCAGCTTTTTTGCGGGAGGGTCCGGCTCCTACGAGCAGTACTTC. It encodes CASSFFAGGSGSYEQYF. Reference TRBV5-1 and TRBJ2-7 genes cover what lies past the CDR3, so the full variable domain is KAGVTQTPRYLIKTRGQQVTLSCSPISGHRSVSWYQQTPGQGLQFLFEYFSETQRNKGNFPGRFSGRQFSNSRSEMNVSTLELGDSALYLCASSFFAGGSGSYEQYFGPGTRLTVT.